This T cell receptor (beta chain) was sequenced for a study of blood T cells in healthy people across ages. Overall study context: With template switching, about one barcoded beta molecule was captured per two T cells.

The germline V and J ends were trimmed by 6 bases and 10 bases, with 19 bases remaining between them. The germline CDR1 and CDR2 sequences are MNHEY and SVGEGT. CDR3 length: 15 amino acids. A sample-barcoded 5' primer and a J-beta primer mix were used in a second PCR of about 6 to 11 cycles. The study obtained at least 2.5 million CDR3-containing paired-end reads from every sample. One entry per CDR3 protein results from TCRdb running MiXCR on the 5' RACE reads. The repertoire has about 580,000 distinct CDR3 sequences, under 55% of them found once; the top ten carry 20% to 25%. All donors came from Russia, were Caucasian and healthy, and spanned ages about 6 to 90.

This chain joins TRBV6-2 or TRBV6-3 and TRBJ1-6; TRBD1 is a possible D gene (5 bases). This sequence originates from a man older than 75 in good health. The sample comprised blood. For the CDR3, the DNA is TGTGCCAGCAGAACTGACAGTGGGGCGAGGTCACCCCTCCACTTT. It is translated as CASRTDSGARSPLHF.